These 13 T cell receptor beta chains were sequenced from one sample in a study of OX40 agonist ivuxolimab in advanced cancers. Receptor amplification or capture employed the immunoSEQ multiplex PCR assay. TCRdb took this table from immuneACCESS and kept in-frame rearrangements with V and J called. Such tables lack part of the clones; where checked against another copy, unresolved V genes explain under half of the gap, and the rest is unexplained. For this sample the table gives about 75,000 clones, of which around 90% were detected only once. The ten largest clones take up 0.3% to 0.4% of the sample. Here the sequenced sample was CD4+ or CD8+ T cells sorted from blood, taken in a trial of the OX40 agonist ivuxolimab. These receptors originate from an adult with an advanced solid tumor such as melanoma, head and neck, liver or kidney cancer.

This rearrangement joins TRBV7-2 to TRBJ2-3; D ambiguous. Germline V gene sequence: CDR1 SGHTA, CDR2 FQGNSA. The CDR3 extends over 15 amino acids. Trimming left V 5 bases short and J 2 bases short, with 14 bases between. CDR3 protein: CASSRSAEYTDTQYF. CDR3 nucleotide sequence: TGTGCCAGCAGCCGATCGGCGGAATACACAGATACGCAGTATTTT. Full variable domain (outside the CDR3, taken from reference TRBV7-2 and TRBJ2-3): GAGVSQSPSNKVTEKGKDVELRCDPISGHTALYWYRQSLGQGLEFLIYFQGNSAPDKSGLPSDRFSAERTGGSVSTLTIQRTQQEDSAVYLCASSRSAEYTDTQYFGPGTRLTVL.

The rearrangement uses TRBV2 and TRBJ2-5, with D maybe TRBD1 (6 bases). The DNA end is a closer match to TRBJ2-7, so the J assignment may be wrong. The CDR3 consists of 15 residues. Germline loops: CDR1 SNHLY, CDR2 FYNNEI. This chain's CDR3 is CASSELQGVTYEQYF. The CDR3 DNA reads TGTGCCAGCAGTGAATTACAGGGAGTAACCTACGAGCAGTACTTC.

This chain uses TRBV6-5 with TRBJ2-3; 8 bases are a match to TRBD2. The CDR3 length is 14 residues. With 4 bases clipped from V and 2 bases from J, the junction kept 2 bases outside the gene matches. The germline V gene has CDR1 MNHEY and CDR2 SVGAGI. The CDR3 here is CASSLAGITDTQYF. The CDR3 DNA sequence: TGTGCCAGCAGTTTAGCGGGGATCACAGATACGCAGTATTTT.

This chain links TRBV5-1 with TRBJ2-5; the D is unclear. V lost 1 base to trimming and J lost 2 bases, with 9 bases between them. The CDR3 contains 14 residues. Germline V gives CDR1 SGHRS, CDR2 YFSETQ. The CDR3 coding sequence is TGCGCCAGCAGCTTGAACCATTTTCAAGAGACCCAGTACTTC. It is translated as CASSLNHFQETQYF.

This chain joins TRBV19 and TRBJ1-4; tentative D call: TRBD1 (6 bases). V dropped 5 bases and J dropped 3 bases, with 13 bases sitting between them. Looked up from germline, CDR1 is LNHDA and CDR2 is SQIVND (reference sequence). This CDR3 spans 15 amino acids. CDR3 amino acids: CASSPRQAANEKLFF. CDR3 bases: TGTGCCAGTAGTCCCCGACAGGCGGCTAATGAAAAACTGTTTTTT.

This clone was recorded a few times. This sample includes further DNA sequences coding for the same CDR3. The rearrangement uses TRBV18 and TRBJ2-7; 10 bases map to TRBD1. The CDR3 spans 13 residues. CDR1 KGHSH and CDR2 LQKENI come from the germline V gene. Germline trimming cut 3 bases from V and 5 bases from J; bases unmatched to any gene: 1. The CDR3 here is CASSPGTGDEQYF. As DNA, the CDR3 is TGTGCCAGCTCACCGGGGACAGGGGACGAGCAGTACTTC.

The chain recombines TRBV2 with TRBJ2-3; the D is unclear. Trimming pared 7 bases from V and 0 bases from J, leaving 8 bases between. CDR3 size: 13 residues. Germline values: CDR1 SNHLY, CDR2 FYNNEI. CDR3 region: CASMELSTDTQYF. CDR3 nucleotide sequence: TGTGCCAGCATGGAGCTAAGCACAGATACGCAGTATTTT.

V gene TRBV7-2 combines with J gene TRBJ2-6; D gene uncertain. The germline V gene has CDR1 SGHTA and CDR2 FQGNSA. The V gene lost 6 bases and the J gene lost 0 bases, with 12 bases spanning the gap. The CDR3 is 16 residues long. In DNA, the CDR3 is TGTGCCAGCAGTTATGCGTGGGGCTCTGGGGCCAACGTCCTGACTTTC. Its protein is CASSYAWGSGANVLTF. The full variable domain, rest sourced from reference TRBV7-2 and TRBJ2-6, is GAGVSQSPSNKVTEKGKDVELRCDPISGHTALYWYRQSLGQGLEFLIYFQGNSAPDKSGLPSDRFSAERTGGSVSTLTIQRTQQEDSAVYLCASSYAWGSGANVLTFGAGSRLTVL.

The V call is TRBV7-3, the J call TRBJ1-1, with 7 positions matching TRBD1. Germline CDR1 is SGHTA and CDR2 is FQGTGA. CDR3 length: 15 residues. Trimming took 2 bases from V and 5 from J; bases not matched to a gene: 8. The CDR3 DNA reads TGTGCCAGCAGCTTATACGACAGGGTAGTGACTGAAGCTTTCTTT. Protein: CASSLYDRVVTEAFF. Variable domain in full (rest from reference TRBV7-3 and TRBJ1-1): GAGVSQTPSNKVTEKGKYVELRCDPISGHTALYWYRQSLGQGPEFLIYFQGTGAADDSGLPNDRFFAVRPEGSVSTLKIQRTERGDSAVYLCASSLYDRVVTEAFFGQGTRLTVV.

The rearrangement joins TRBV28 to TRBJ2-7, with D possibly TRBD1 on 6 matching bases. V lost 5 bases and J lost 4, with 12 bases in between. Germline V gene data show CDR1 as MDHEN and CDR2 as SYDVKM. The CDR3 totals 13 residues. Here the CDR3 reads CASSLHGQYEQYF. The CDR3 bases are TGTGCCAGCAGTCTACATGGACAGTACGAGCAGTACTTC.

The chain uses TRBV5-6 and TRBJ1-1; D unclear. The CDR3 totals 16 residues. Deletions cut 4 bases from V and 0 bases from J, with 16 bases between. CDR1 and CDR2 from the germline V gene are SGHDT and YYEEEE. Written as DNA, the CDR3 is TGTGCCAGCAGCCTGGGAGTCACCTTGATGAACACTGAAGCTTTCTTT. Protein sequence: CASSLGVTLMNTEAFF. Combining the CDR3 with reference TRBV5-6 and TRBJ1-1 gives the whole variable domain DAGVTQSPTHLIKTRGQQVTLRCSPKSGHDTVSWYQQALGQGPQFIFQYYEEEERQRGNFPDRFSGHQFPNYSSELNVNALLLGDSALYLCASSLGVTLMNTEAFFGQGTRLTVV.

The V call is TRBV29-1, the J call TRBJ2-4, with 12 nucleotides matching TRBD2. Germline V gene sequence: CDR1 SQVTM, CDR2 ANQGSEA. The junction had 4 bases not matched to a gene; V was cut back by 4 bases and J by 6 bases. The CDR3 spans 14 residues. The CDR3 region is CSVGLAGAANIQYF. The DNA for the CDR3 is TGCAGCGTTGGACTAGCGGGAGCGGCAAACATTCAGTACTTC.

The DNA for the CDR3 is TGTGCCAGCCGACTAGCGGGAGGTGTAGATACGCAGTATTTT. Translation: CASRLAGGVDTQYF. The J gene is TRBJ2-3, the V gene TRBV6-5; 13 bases align to TRBD2. After removal of 8 bases from V and 5 bases from J, the junction contained 4 bases not matched to a gene. Germline V gene data show CDR1 as MNHEY and CDR2 as SVGAGI. This CDR3 is 14 amino acids long.